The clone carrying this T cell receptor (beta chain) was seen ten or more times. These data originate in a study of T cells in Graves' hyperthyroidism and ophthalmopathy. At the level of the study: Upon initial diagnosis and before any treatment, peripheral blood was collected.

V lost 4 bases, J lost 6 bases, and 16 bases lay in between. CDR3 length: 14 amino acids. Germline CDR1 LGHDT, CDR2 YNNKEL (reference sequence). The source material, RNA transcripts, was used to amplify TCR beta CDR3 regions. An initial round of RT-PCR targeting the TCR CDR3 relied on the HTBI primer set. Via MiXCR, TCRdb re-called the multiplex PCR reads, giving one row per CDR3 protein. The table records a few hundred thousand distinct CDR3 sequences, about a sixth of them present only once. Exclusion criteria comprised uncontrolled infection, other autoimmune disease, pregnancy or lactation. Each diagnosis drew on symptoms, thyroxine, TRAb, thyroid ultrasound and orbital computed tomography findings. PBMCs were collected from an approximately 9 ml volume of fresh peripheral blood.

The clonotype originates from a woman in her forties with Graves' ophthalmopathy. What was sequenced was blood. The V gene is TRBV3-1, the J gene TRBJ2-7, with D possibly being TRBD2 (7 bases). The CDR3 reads CASSRASRGGEQYF. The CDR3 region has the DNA TGTGCCAGCAGCCGTGCATCGAGGGGGGGCGAGCAGTACTTC.